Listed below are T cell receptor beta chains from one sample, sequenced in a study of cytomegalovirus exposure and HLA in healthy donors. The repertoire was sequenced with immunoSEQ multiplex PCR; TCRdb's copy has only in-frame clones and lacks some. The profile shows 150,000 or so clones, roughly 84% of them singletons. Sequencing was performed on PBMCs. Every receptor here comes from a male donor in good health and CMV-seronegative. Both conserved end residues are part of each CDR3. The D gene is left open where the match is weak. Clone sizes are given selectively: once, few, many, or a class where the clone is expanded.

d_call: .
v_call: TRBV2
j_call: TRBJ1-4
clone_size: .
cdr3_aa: CASRIDTTNEKLFF
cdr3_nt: TGTGCCAGCAGAATCGACACTACTAATGAAAAACTGTTTTTT

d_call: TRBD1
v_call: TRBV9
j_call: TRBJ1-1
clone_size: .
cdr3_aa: CASSAGGQDPEAFF
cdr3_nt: TGTGCCAGCAGCGCGGGGGGACAGGACCCTGAAGCTTTCTTT

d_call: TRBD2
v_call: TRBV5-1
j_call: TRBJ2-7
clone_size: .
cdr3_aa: CASSLVLAAGVPYEQYF
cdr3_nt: TGCGCCAGCAGCTTGGTTTTGGCTGCGGGGGTTCCCTACGAGCAGTACTTC

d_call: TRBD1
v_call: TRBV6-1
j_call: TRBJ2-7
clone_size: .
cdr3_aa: CASSGRQGAYEQYF
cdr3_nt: TGTGCCAGCAGTGGCCGACAGGGGGCGTACGAGCAGTACTTC

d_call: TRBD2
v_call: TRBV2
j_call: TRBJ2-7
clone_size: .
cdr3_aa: CASSSQRGASYEQYF
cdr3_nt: TGTGCCAGCAGTTCCCAGCGGGGGGCCTCCTACGAGCAGTACTTC

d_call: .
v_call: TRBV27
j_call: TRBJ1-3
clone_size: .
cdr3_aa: CASSSGNTIYF
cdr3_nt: TGTGCCAGCAGTTCAGGAAACACCATATATTTT

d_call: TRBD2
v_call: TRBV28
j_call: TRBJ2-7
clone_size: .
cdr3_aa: CASSLPRGGRGERSSSYEQYF
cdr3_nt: TGTGCCAGCAGTTTGCCTCGGGGGGGGCGGGGGGAGCGATCGAGCTCCTACGAGCAGTACTTC

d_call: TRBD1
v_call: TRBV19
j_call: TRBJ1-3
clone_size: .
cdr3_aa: CASRNRGLPGNAIYF
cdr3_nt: TGTGCCAGTAGAAACAGGGGGCTTCCGGGAAACGCCATATATTTT

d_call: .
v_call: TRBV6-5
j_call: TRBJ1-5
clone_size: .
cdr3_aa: CASSYRESNQPQHF
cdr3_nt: TGTGCCAGCAGTTACAGGGAGAGCAATCAGCCCCAGCATTTT

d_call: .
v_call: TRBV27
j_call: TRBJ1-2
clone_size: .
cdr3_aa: CASTLRGTGLGGYTF
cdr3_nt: TGTGCCAGCACCCTTAGGGGTACAGGCCTGGGGGGCTACACCTTC

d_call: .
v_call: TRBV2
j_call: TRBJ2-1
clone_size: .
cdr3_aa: CASRDSSYNEQFF
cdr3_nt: TGTGCCAGCAGGGACAGCTCCTACAATGAGCAGTTCTTC

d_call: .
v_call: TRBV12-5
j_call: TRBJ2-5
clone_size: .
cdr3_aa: CASGLVPGTQYF
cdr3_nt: TGTGCTAGTGGTTTGGTACCGGGGACCCAGTACTTC

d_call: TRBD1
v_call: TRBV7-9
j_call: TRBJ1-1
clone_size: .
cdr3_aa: CASSFGQVENTEAFF
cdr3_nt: TGTGCCAGCAGCTTTGGACAGGTCGAAAACACTGAAGCTTTCTTT

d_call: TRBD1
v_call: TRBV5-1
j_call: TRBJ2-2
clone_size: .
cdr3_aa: CASSFGVQGTGELFF
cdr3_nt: TGCGCCAGCAGCTTTGGCGTACAGGGGACCGGGGAGCTGTTTTTT

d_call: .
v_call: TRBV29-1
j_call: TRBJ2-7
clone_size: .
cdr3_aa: CSVEPRGTGEQYF
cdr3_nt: TGCAGCGTTGAACCCCGCGGTACAGGCGAGCAGTACTTC

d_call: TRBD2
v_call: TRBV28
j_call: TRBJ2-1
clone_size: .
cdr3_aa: CASSYTNQAGVPFF
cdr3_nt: TGTGCCAGCAGTTACACGAATCAAGCGGGAGTTCCGTTCTTC

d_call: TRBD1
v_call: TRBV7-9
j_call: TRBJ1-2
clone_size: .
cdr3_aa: CASSRDGTGSGYTF
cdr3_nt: TGTGCCAGCAGCCGCGACGGGACAGGCTCAGGCTACACCTTC

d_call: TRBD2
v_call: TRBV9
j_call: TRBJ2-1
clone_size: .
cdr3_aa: CASSPRKREGNEQFF
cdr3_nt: TGTGCCAGCAGCCCCCGAAAGCGGGAGGGGAATGAGCAGTTCTTC

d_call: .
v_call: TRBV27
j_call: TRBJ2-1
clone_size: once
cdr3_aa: CASSDTGIREQFF
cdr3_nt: TGTGCCAGCAGTGATACAGGGATTCGGGAGCAGTTCTTC

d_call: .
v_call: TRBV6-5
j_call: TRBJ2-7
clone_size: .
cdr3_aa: CASKLEGAGSYEQYF
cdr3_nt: TGTGCCAGCAAGTTGGAGGGCGCGGGCTCCTACGAGCAGTACTTC

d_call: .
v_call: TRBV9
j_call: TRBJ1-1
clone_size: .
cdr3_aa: CASSDPQGLMNTEAFF
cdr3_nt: TGTGCCAGCAGCGACCCACAAGGACTCATGAACACTGAAGCTTTCTTT

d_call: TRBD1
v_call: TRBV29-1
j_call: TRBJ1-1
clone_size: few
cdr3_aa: CSLDRGGEAFF
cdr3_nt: TGCAGCCTCGACAGGGGAGGTGAAGCTTTCTTT

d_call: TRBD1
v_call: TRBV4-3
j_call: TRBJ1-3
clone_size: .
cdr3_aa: CASSQTTGAGNTIYF
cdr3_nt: TGCGCCAGCAGCCAGACGACAGGGGCTGGAAACACCATATATTTT

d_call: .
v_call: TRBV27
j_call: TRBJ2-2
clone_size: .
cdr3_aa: CASTSVAGELFF
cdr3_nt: TGTGCCAGCACTTCTGTTGCCGGGGAGCTGTTTTTT

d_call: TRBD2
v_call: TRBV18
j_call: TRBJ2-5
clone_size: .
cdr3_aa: CASSPRAGRPSGRFSPQETQYF
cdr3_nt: TGTGCCAGCTCACCACGGGCAGGACGACCTAGCGGGAGGTTTAGTCCGCAAGAGACCCAGTACTTC

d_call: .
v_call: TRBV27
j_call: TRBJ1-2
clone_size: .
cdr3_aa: CASSFHRSSNYGYTF
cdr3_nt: TGTGCCAGCAGTTTCCACAGGAGCTCTAACTATGGCTACACCTTC

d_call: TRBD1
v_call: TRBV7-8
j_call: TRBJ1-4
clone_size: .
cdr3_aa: CASSTRTGGGLFF
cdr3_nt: TGTGCCAGCAGCACCAGGACAGGGGGTGGACTGTTTTTT

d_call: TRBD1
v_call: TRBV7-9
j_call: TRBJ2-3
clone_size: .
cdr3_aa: CASSLGQGNGADTQYF
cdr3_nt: TGTGCCAGCAGCTTGGGACAGGGGAATGGGGCAGATACGCAGTATTTT

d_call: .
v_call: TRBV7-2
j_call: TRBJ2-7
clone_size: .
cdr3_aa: CASSFYPSIYEQYF
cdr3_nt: TGTGCCAGCAGCTTCTACCCGAGCATCTACGAGCAGTACTTC

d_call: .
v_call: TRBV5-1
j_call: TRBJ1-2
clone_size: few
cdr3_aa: CASSLDGGAGGYTF
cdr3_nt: TGCGCCAGCAGCTTGGACGGGGGGGCAGGTGGCTACACCTTC

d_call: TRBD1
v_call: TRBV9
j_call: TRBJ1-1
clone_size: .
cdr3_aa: CASSLTHDRAGEAFF
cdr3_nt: TGTGCCAGCAGCCTGACTCATGACAGGGCAGGTGAAGCTTTCTTT

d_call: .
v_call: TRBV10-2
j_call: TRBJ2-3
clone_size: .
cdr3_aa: CASRKGEGESDTQYF
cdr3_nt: TGCGCCAGCCGAAAGGGGGAGGGAGAGTCAGATACGCAGTATTTT

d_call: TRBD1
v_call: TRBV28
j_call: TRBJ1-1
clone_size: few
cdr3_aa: CASRPPGQLTEAFF
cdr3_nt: TGTGCCAGCAGACCACCGGGACAGCTCACTGAAGCTTTCTTT

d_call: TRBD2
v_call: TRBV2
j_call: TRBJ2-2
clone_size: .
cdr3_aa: CASSLGGDTGELFF
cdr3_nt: TGTGCCAGCTCTCTGGGGGGGGACACCGGGGAGCTGTTTTTT

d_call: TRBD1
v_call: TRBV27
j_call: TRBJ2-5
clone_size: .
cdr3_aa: CASSSQGQGQETQYF
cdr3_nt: TGTGCCAGCAGTTCCCAAGGACAGGGCCAAGAGACCCAGTACTTC

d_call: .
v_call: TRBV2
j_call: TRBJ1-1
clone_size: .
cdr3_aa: CASSEDPERHGEAFF
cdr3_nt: TGTGCCAGCAGTGAAGACCCCGAGAGACACGGGGAGGCTTTCTTT

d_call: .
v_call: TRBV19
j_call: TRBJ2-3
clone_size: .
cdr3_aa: CASSKSTGRYTDTQYF
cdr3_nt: TGTGCCAGTAGTAAGAGTACAGGGAGATACACAGATACGCAGTATTTT

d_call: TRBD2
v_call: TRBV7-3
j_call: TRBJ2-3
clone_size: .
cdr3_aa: CASSLSSAGADTQYF
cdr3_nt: TGTGCCAGCAGCTTAAGTTCGGCGGGGGCAGATACGCAGTATTTT

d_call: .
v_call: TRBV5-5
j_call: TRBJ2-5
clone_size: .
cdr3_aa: CASSREPSQETQYF
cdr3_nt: TGTGCCAGCAGCCGAGAGCCTAGCCAAGAGACCCAGTACTTC

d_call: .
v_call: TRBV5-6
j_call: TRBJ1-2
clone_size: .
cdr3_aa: CASSFTQSRVGGLGYTF
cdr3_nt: TGTGCCAGCAGCTTTACCCAATCCAGGGTGGGCGGATTGGGCTACACCTTC

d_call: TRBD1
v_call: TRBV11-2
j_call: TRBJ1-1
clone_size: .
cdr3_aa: CASSLVGTGDTEAFF
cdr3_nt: TGTGCCAGCAGCTTAGTAGGCACAGGGGACACTGAAGCTTTCTTT

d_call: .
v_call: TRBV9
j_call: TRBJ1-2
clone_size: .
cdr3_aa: CASRTTGTRTNYGYTF
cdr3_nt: TGTGCCAGCAGGACAACCGGGACACGGACTAACTATGGCTACACCTTC

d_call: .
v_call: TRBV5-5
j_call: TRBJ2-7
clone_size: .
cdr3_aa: CASSANLAGSYEQYF
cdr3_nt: TGTGCCAGCAGCGCCAACTTGGCGGGATCCTACGAGCAGTACTTC

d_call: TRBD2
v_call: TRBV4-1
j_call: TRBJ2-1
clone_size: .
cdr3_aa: CASNKLAGELNEQFF
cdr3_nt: TGCGCCAGCAACAAACTAGCGGGAGAATTGAATGAGCAGTTCTTC

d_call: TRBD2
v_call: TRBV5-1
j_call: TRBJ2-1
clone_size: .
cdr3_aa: CASSTMGTSGISYNEQFF
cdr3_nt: TGCGCCAGCTCAACTATGGGGACTAGCGGGATTTCCTACAATGAGCAGTTCTTC

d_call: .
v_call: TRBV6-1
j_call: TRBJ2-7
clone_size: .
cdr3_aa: CASSDRVYYEQYF
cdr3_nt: TGTGCCAGCAGTGACAGGGTATACTACGAGCAGTACTTC